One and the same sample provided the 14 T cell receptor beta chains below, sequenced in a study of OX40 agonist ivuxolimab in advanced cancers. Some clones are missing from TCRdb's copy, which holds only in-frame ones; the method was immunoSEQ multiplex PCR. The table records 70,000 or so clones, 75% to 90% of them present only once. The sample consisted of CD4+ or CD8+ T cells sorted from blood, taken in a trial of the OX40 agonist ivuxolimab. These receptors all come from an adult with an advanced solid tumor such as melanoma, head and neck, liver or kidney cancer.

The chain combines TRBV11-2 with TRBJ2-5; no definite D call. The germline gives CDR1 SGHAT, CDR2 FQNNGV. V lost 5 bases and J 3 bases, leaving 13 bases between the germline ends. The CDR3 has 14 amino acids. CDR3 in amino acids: CASSPMGREETQYF. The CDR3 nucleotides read TGTGCCAGCAGCCCCATGGGCCGGGAAGAGACCCAGTACTTC.

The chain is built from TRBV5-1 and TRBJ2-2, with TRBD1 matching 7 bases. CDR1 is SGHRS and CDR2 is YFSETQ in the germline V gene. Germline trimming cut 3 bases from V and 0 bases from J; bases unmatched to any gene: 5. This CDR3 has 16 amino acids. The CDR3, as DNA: TGCGCCAGCAGCTCTACAGGGGCCCCGAACACCGGGGAGCTGTTTTTT. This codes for CASSSTGAPNTGELFF.

The CDR3: CASSQGSSSPQETQYF. CDR3 DNA sequence: TGTGCCAGCAGCCAAGGCTCTAGCTCACCCCAAGAGACCCAGTACTTC. The chain recombines TRBV4-2 with TRBJ2-5; D perhaps matches TRBD2 (5 bases). Germline assignment: CDR1 LGHNA and CDR2 YNFKEQ. The CDR3 extends over 16 amino acids. Trimming removed 1 base from V and 1 base from J, with 13 bases in between.

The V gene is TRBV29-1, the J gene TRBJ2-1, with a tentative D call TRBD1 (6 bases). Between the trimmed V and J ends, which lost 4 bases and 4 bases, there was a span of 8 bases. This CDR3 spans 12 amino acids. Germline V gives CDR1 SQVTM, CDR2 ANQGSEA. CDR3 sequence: CSVGGGYNEQFF. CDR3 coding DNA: TGCAGCGTTGGAGGGGGATACAATGAGCAGTTCTTC.

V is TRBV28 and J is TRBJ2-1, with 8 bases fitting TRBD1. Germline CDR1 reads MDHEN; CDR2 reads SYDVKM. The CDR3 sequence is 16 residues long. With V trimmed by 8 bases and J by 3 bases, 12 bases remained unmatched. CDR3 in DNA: TGTGCCAGCCGCGGACAGGGTGGGGGGTTCTACAATGAGCAGTTCTTC. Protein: CASRGQGGGFYNEQFF.

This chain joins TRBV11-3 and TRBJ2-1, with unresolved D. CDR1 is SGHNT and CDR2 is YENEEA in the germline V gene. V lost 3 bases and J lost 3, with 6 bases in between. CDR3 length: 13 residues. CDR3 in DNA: TGTGCCAGCAGCTTTGACCGCTACAATGAGCAGTTCTTC. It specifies CASSFDRYNEQFF.

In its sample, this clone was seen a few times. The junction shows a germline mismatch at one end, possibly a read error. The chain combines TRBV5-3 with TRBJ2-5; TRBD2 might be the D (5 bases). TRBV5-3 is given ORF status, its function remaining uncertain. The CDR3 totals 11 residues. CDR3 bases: TGTGCCAGAGTCGAAGGGCGGGCCCTTGACTTC. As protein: CARVEGRALDF.

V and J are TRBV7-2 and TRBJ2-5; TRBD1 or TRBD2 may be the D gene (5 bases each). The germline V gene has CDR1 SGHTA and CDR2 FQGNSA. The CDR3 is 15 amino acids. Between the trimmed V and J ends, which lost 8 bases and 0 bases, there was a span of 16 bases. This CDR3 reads CASLRQRGHQETQYF. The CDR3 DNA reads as TGTGCCAGCCTAAGACAGAGGGGACACCAAGAGACCCAGTACTTC.

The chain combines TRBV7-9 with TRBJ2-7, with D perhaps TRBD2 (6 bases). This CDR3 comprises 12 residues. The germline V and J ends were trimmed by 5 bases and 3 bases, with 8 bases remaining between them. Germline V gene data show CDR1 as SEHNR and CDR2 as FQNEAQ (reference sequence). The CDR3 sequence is CASSRDFYEQYF. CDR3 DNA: TGTGCCAGCAGCCGGGACTTCTACGAGCAGTACTTC.

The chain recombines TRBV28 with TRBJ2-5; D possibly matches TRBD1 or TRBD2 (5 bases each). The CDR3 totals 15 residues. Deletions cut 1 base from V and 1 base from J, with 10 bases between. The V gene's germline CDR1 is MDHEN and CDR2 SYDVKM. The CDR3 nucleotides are TGTGCCAGCAGTTTATTTCGGGGCCCCCAAGAGACCCAGTACTTC. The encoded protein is CASSLFRGPQETQYF.

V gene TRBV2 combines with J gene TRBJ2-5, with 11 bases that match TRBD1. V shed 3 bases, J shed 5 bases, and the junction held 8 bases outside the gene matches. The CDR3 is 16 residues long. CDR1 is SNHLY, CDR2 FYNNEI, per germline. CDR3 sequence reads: CASSEAGQGAWETQYF. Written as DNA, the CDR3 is TGTGCCAGCAGTGAGGCAGGACAGGGGGCGTGGGAGACCCAGTACTTC.

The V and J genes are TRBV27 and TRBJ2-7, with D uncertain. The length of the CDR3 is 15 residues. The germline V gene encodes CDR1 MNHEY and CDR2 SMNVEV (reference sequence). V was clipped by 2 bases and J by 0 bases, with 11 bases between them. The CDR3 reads CASSLSRGSSYEQYF. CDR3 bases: TGTGCCAGCAGTTTAAGTCGCGGCAGCTCCTACGAGCAGTACTTC.

CDR3 nucleotides: TGTGCCAGCAGCTTAGATGCGTGGGGGGCTTCTTACGAGCAGTACTTC. Translation gives CASSLDAWGASYEQYF. This chain connects TRBV7-9 to TRBJ2-7, with D perhaps TRBD1 or TRBD2 (6 bases each). This CDR3 is 16 amino acids long. Germline-derived CDR1 and CDR2 are SEHNR and FQNEAQ (reference sequence). Trimming took 1 base from V and 4 from J, leaving 17 bases between them.

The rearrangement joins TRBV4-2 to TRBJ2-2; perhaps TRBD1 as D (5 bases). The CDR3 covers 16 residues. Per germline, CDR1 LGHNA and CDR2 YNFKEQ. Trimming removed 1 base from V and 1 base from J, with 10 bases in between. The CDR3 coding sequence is TGTGCCAGCAGCCAAGGATTAGACAGGAACACCGGGGAGCTGTTTTTT. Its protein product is CASSQGLDRNTGELFF.